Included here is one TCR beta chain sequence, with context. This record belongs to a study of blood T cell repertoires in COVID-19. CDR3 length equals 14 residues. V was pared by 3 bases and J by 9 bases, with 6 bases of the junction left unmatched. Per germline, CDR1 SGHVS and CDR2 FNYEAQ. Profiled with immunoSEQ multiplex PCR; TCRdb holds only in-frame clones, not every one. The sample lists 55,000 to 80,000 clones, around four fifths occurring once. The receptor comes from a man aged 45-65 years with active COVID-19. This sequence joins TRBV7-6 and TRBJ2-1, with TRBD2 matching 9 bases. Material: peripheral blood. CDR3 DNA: TGTGCCAGCAGCTTTGCGGGAGGGCAGGGTGAGCAGTTCTTC. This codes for CASSFAGGQGEQFF.